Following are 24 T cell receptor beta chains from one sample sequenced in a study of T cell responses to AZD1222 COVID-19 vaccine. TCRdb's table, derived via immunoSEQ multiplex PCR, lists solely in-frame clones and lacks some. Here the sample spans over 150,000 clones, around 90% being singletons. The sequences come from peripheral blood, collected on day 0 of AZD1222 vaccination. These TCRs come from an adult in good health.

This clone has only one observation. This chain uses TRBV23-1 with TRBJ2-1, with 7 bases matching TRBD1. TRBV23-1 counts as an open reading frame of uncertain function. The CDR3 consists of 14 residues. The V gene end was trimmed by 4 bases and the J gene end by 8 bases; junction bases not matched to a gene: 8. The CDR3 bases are TGCGCCAGCAGTCCCGGACAGGAGACGCATGAGCAGTTCTTC. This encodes CASSPGQETHEQFF.

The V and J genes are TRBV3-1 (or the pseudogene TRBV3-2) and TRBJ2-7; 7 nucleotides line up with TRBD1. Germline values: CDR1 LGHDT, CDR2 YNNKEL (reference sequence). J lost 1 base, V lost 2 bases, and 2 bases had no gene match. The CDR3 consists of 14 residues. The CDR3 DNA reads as TGTGCCAGCAGCCAACCGGGACAGTCCTACGAGCAGTACTTC. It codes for CASSQPGQSYEQYF.

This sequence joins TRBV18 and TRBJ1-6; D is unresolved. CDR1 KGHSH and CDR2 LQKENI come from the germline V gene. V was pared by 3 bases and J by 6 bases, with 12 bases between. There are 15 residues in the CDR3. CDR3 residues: CASSPQTVPNSPLHF. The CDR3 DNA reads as TGTGCCAGCTCACCTCAAACGGTTCCTAATTCACCCCTCCACTTT.

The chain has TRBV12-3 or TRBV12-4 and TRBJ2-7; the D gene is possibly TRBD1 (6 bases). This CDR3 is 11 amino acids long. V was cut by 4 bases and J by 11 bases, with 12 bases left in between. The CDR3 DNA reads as TGTGCCAGCAGTTCGTGGGACAATAAGTACTTC. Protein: CASSSWDNKYF.

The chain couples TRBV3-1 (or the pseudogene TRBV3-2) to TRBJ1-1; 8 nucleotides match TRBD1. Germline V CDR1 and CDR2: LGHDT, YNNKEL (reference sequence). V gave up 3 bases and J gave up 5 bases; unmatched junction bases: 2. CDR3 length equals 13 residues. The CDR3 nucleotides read TGTGCCAGCAGCCATCAGGGGGCAACTGAAGCTTTCTTT. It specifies CASSHQGATEAFF.

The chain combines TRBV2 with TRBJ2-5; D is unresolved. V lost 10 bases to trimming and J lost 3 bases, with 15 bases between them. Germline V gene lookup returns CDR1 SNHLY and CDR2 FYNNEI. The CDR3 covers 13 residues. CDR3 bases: TGTGCCACCTCGACGGGTGGGGAAGAGACCCAGTACTTC. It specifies CATSTGGEETQYF.

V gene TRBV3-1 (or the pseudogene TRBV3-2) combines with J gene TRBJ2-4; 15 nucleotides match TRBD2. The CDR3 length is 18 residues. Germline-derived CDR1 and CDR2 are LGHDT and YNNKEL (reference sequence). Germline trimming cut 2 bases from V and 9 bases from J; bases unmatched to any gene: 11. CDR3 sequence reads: CASSQPGTSGGPHSIQYF. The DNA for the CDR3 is TGTGCCAGCAGCCAACCCGGGACTAGCGGGGGGCCCCATAGCATTCAGTACTTC.

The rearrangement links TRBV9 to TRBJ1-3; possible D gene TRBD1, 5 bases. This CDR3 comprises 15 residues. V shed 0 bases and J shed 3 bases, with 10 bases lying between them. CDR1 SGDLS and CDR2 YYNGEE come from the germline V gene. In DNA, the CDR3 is TGTGCCAGCAGCGTAGGGGGGTTCTTTGGAAACACCATATATTTT. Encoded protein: CASSVGGFFGNTIYF.

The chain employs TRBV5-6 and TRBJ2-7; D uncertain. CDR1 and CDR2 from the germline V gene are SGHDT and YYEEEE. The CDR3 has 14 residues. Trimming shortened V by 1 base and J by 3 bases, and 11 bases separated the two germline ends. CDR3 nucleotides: TGTGCCAGCAGCTTGAGCGAATGGGGCTACGAGCAGTACTTC. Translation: CASSLSEWGYEQYF.

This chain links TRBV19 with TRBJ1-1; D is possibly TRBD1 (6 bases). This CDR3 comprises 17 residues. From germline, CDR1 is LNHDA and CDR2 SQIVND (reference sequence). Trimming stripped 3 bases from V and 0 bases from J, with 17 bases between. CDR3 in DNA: TGTGCCAGTAGTATCGGGGGGGCGGTTGTTTTGAACACTGAAGCTTTCTTT. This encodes CASSIGGAVVLNTEAFF.

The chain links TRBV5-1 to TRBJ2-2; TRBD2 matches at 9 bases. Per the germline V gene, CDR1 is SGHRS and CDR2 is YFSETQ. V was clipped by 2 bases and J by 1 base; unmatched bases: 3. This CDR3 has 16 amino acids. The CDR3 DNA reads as TGCGCCAGCAGCTTTAGAGCGGGGGGGAACACCGGGGAGCTGTTTTTT. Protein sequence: CASSFRAGGNTGELFF.

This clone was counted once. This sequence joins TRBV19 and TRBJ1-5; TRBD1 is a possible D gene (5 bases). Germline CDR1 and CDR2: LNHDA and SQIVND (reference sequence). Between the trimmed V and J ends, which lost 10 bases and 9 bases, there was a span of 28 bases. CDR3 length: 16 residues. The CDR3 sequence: CATATGGGGGGTPQHF. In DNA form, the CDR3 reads TGTGCCACCGCGACGGGGGGAGGTGGTGGAGGAACGCCCCAGCATTTT.

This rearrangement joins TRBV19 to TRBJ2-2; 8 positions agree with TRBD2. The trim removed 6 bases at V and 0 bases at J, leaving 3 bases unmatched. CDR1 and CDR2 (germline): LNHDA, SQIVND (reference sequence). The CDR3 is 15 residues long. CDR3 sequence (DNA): TGTGCCAGTAGAATTAGCGGGACGAACACCGGGGAGCTGTTTTTT. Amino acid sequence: CASRISGTNTGELFF.

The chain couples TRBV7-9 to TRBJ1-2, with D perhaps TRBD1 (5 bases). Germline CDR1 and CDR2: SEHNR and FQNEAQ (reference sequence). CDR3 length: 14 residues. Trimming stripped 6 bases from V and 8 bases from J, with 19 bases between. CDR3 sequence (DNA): TGTGCCAGCAGGAGGGGTCCAGACTCCTACGGCTACACCTTC. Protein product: CASRRGPDSYGYTF.

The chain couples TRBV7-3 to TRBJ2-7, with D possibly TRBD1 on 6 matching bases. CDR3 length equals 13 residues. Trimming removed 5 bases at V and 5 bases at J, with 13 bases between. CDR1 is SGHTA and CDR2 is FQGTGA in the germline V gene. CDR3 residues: CASSTLTGDEQYF. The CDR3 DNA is TGTGCCAGCAGCACCCTGACAGGAGACGAGCAGTACTTC.

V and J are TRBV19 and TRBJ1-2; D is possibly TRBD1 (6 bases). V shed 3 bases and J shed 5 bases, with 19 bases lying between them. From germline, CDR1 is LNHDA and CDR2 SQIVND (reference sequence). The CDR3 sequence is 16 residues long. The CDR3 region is CASSIPGGGRYYGYTF. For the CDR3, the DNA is TGTGCCAGTAGTATTCCTGGGGGCGGGCGGTATTATGGCTACACCTTC.

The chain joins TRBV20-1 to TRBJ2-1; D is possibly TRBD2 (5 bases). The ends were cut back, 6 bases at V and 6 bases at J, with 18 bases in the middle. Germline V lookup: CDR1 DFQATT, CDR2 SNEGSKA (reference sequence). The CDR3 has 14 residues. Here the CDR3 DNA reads TGCAGTGCCAGTCGGGCGGGCCTATTCAATGAGCAGTTCTTC. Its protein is CSASRAGLFNEQFF.

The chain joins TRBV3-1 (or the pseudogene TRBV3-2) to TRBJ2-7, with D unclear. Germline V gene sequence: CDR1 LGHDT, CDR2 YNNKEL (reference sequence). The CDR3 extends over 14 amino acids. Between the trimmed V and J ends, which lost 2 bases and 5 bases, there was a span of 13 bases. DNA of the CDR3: TGTGCCAGCAGCCAATGGGGATCAGCGAACGAGCAGTACTTC. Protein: CASSQWGSANEQYF.

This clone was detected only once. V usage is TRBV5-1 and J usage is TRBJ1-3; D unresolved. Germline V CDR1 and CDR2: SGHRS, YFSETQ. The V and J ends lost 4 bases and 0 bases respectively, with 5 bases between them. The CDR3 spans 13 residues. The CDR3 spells CASSPDSGNTIYF. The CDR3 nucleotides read TGCGCCAGCAGCCCTGACTCTGGAAACACCATATATTTT.

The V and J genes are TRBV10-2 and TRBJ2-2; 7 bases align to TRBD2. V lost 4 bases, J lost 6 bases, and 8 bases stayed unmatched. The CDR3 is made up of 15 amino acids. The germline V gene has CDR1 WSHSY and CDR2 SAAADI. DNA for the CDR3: TGCGCCAGCAGTGGCAAACTAGCGATCGCCGGGGAGCTGTTTTTT. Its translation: CASSGKLAIAGELFF.

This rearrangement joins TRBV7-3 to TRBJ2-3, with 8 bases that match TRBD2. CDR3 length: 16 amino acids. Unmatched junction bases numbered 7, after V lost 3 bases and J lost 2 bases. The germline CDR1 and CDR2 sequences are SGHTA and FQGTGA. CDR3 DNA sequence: TGTGCCAGCAGCTTCGCGGCTAGCGGGTACACAGATACGCAGTATTTT. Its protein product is CASSFAASGYTDTQYF.

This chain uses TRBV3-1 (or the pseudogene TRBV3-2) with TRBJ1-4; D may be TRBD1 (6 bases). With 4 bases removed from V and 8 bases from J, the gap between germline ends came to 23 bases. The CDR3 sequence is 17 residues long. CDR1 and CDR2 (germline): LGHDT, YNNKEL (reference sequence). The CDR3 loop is CASSPPEGWPGDEKLFF. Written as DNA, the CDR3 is TGTGCCAGCAGCCCCCCGGAGGGCTGGCCAGGGGACGAAAAACTGTTTTTT.

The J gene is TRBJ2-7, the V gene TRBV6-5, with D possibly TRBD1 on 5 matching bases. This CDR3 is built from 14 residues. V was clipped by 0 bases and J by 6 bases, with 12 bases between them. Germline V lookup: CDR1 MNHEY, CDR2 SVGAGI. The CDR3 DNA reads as TGTGCCAGCAGTTACTCGTCCCAGGGATTCGAGCAGTACTTC. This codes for CASSYSSQGFEQYF.

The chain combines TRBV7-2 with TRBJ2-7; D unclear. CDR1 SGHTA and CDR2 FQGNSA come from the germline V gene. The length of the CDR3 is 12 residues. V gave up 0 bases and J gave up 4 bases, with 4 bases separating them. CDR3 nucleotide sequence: TGTGCCAGCAGCTTAGCCGCTTACGAGCAGTACTTC. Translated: CASSLAAYEQYF.